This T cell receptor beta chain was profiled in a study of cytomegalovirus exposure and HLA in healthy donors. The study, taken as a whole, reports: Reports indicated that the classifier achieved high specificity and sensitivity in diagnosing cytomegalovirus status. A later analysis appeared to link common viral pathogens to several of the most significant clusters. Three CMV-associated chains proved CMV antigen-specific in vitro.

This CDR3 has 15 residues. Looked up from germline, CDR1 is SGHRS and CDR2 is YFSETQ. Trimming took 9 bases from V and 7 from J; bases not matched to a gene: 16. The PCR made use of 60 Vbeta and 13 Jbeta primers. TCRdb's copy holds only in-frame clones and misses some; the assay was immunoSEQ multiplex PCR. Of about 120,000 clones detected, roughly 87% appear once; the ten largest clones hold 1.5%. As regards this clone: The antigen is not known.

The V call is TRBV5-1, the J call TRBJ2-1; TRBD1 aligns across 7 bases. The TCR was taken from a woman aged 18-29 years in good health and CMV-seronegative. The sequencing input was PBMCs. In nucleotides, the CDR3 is TGCGCCACCGGATTCCTACAGGGGAAGGGAAATGAGCAGTTCTTC. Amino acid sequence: CATGFLQGKGNEQFF.